This TCR beta chain was identified during a study of Ad26.COV2.S vaccination and SARS-CoV-2 variants. With respect to this clone: As yet, its antigen is unknown.

Treatment of the sample: some 19 received Ad26.COV2.S at low or high dose, single or two shots; five or six received placebo; per-sample allocation not given. Day 63 following the first vaccine or placebo injection was when the samples were taken. The sample came from a Boston adult aged 18-55 years. Notes on the study in general: Recipients of either vaccine or placebo displayed similar breadth of non-spike TCRs. Reportedly, after vaccination the spike-specific CD8+ and CD4+ T cell responses displayed substantial breadth. Analyses that measured TCR breadth and depth may have underestimated total T cell responses.

V lost 3 bases to trimming and J lost 2 bases; unmatched junction nucleotides: 3. In germline, CDR1 is SGHRS, CDR2 YFSETQ. The CDR3 runs 15 residues. Assay: immunoSEQ multiplex PCR; the TCRdb copy retains only in-frame clones and omits some. The sample includes about 400,000 clones, approximately 90% seen only once; the top ten take 1.5% to 2%. This receptor was identified in a person aged 18-65 years who received the Ad26.COV2.S COVID-19 vaccine or a placebo. The input for sequencing was peripheral blood, taken in a trial of Ad26.COV2.S vaccine versus placebo. The chain combines TRBV5-1 with TRBJ2-7; 12 bases fit TRBD2. DNA for the CDR3: TGCGCCAGCAGCTCGGGACTAGCGGGCACCTACGAGCAGTACTTC. Its protein is CASSSGLAGTYEQYF.